This TCR beta chain stems from a study of molecular identifiers for immune sequencing clone quantification. About the study: Sequencing covered four of five parts into which replicate RNA from roughly 18,000 or 92,000 naive CD8 cells was split. Notes on the study in general: Beyond 20 RNA copies, clones held over 97% of effector molecules, compared with under 1% in naive cells.

Previously described methods and listed TCR primers were used for bulk TCR libraries. In TCRdb, the PCR reads were re-called with MiXCR into one record per CDR3 protein. The sample yields over 8,000 distinct CDR3 sequences, around 20% seen once. Naive CD8 T cell sorting was performed on the CD8+CD4-CCR7+CD45RA+ phenotype. On this clonotype: Its antigen is not known.

CDR3 length: 16 amino acids. Germline CDR1 reads SGDLS; CDR2 reads YYNGEE. Trimming removed 3 bases from V and 0 bases from J; junction bases left unmatched: 3. This clonotype was sampled from a human donor in good health. Some libraries in this study had Jurkat cell RNA spiked in. Material: naive CD8+ T cells from blood, with Jurkat cell RNA spiked in. The subset is: FACS-sorted CD8+CD4-CCR7+CD45RA+ naive T cells. This chain links TRBV9 with TRBJ2-3, with 11 bases matching TRBD2. This chain's CDR3 is CASSGGLAASTDTQYF. As DNA, the CDR3 is TGTGCCAGCAGCGGGGGACTAGCGGCTAGCACAGATACGCAGTATTTT.